This is a list of T cell receptor beta chains from one sample in a study of long-term antiretroviral therapy in people with HIV. Sequenced by immunoSEQ multiplex PCR; TCRdb stores in-frame clones only, minus some. The sample consists of about 30,000 clones, approximately 81% of them appearing once. Sequencing was performed on unsorted PBMCs, taken 3 years after starting antiretroviral therapy. The receptor set was obtained from a man aged 35 to 55 with HIV. CDR3s include the opening cysteine and the closing phenylalanine or tryptophan. A D gene is named only where the DNA matches it firmly. Rows may omit the clone size; those that give it use once, few, many or a size class.

>NA|TRBJ2-3|NA|TRBV7-9
TGTGCCAGCAGCTTAGTAGGAGGTTTTGGCCATACGCAGTATTTT
CASSLVGGFGHTQYF
>NA|TRBJ2-7|NA|TRBV7-2
TGTGCCAGCAGCTTAGCGGAAAAGGGCCTTTCCTACGAGCAGTACTTC
CASSLAEKGLSYEQYF
>TRBD1|TRBJ1-1|NA|TRBV19
TGTGCCAGTAGGCCGGGACAGACGAACACTGAAGCTTTCTTT
CASRPGQTNTEAFF
>NA|TRBJ1-4|NA|TRBV7-2
TGTGCCAGCAGCCGGGCGAGGGACTTTAATGAAAAACTGTTTTTT
CASSRARDFNEKLFF
>NA|TRBJ2-7|NA|TRBV6-1
TGTGCCAGCAAAGGAGGAAATGTGGCCTACGAGCAGTACTTC
CASKGGNVAYEQYF
>NA|TRBJ1-2|NA|TRBV5-5
TGTGCCAGCAGCTTGGACCGGGACAAGATCTATGGCTACACCTTC
CASSLDRDKIYGYTF
>NA|TRBJ1-2|NA|TRBV25-1
TGTGCCAGCAGTGATTCGGCCAACCTCTATGGCTACACCTTC
CASSDSANLYGYTF
>NA|TRBJ2-7|NA|TRBV19
TGTGCCAGTAGTATAAGTTGGAGCTCCTACGAGCAGTACTTC
CASSISWSSYEQYF
>NA|TRBJ2-3|once|TRBV11-3
TGTGCCAGCAGCTTAACTAGCCCAGATACGCAGTATTTT
CASSLTSPDTQYF
>NA|TRBJ1-1|NA|TRBV4-3
TGCGCCAGCAGCCAAGACCCGAGCGACACTGAAGCTTTCTTT
CASSQDPSDTEAFF
>TRBD1|TRBJ2-5|NA|TRBV7-2
TGTGCCAGCAGCGACTACAGGGGACAGACCCAGTACTTC
CASSDYRGQTQYF
>TRBD2|TRBJ2-7|few|TRBV5-4
TGTGCCAGCAGCTTAGCGGGGGGCTCCTCCTACGAGCAGTACTTC
CASSLAGGSSYEQYF
>NA|TRBJ2-3|NA|TRBV4-2
TGTGCCAGCAGCCAAGATATCGCGGGCTCTAGCACAGATACGCAGTATTTT
CASSQDIAGSSTDTQYF
>NA|TRBJ1-4|NA|TRBV29-1
TGCAGCGTTGAATCGGGGGGCTCGGGTGAAAAACTGTTTTTT
CSVESGGSGEKLFF
>NA|TRBJ2-5|NA|TRBV10-3
TGTGCCTCGCAGGACGAGTACCAAGAGACCCAGTACTTC
CASQDEYQETQYF
>NA|TRBJ2-2|few|TRBV19
TGTGCCAGTAGTATTGACCGGGAGCTGTTTTTT
CASSIDRELFF
>NA|TRBJ1-2|NA|TRBV6-1
TGTGCCAGCAGTGAAGGGACAGAAGCCCTCTATGGCTACACCTTC
CASSEGTEALYGYTF
>NA|TRBJ1-1|NA|TRBV18
TGTGCCAGCTCACCATCGGGCGTCTCCACTGAAGCTTTCTTT
CASSPSGVSTEAFF
>TRBD2|TRBJ2-1|NA|TRBV2
TGTGCCAGCAGTGTACGGGGGGGTTTCAATGAGCAGTTCTTC
CASSVRGGFNEQFF
>NA|TRBJ2-1|NA|TRBV19
TGTGCCACCAACGGGGGACGTCGGTGGGATGAGCAGTTCTTC
CATNGGRRWDEQFF
>TRBD1|TRBJ1-2|NA|TRBV11-3
TGTGCCACCCACAGGGGAACAACTAACTATGGCTACACCTTC
CATHRGTTNYGYTF
>NA|TRBJ1-5|NA|TRBV6-6
TGTGCCAGCACCATCAGCAGGGCACAGGAATATCAGCCCCAGCATTTT
CASTISRAQEYQPQHF
>TRBD1|TRBJ1-1|NA|TRBV27
TGTGCCAGCAGTACACTACAGGGGGTGAACACTGAAGCTTTCTTT
CASSTLQGVNTEAFF
>TRBD2|TRBJ2-7|NA|TRBV7-3
TGTGCCAGCAGCTCCGTCGAGGGAGGGATCCACGAGCAGTACTTC
CASSSVEGGIHEQYF
>TRBD2|TRBJ2-1|NA|TRBV9
TGTGCCAGCAGCTCCCGGGGAGGGGTCCCCTACAATGAGCAGTTCTTC
CASSSRGGVPYNEQFF
>NA|TRBJ2-5|NA|TRBV12-5
TGTGCTAGTGGTTTGAGGATACAAGAGACCCAGTACTTC
CASGLRIQETQYF
>NA|TRBJ2-3|NA|TRBV19
TGTGCCAGTAGTTCCCTCGCAGATACGCAGTATTTT
CASSSLADTQYF
>NA|TRBJ1-3|NA|TRBV15
TGTGCCACCAGCAGAGGGGAAAACACCATATATTTT
CATSRGENTIYF
>NA|TRBJ2-2|NA|TRBV11-2
TGTGCCAGCAGCTTTCCCCCTTCTTGGGCGAACACCGGGGAGCTGTTTTTT
CASSFPPSWANTGELFF